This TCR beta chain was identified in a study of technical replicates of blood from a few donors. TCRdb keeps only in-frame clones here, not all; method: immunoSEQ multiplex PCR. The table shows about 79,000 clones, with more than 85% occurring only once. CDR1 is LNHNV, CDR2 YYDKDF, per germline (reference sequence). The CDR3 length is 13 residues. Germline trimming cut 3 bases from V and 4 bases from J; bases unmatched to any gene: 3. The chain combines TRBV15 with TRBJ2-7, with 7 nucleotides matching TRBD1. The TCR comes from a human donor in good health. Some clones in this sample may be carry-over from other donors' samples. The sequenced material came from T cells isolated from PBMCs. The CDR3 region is CATSRDRTYEQYF. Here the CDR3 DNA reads TGTGCCACCAGCAGGGACAGGACTTACGAGCAGTACTTC.